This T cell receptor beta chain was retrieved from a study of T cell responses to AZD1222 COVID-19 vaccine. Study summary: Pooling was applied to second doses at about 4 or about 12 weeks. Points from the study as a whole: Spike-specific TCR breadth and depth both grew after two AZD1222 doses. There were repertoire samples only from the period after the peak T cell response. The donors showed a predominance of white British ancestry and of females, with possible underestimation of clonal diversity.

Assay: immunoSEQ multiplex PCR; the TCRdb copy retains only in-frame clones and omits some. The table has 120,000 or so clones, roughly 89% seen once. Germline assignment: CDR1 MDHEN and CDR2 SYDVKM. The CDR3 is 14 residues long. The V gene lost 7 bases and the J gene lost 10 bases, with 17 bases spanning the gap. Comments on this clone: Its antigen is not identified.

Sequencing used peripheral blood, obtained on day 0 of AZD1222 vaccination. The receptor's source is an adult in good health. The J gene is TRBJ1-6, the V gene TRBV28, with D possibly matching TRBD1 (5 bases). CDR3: CASINTPGQSPLHF. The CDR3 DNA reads TGTGCCAGCATCAATACACCAGGGCAATCACCCCTCCACTTT.